This T cell receptor (beta chain) was identified in a study of relationships among human T cell subsets. This CDR3 region has 15 residues. V dropped 5 bases and J dropped 4; count of bases not matched to a gene: 6. CDR1 and CDR2 from the germline V gene are DFQATT and SNEGSKA (reference sequence). Semiquantitative ARM-PCR amplified T cell receptor alpha and beta CDR3 regions from mRNA. In ARM-PCR, communal superprimers followed tagged nested gene-specific primers for exponential amplification. TCRdb fed the multiplex PCR reads into MiXCR, producing one record per CDR3 protein. The data contain around 14,000 distinct CDR3 sequences, 62% of them seen just once; the ten biggest clones take up 30% to 45%. As to this clonotype: Antigen unknown.

Study-level results: Substantial CDR3 sharing among Th1, Th2 and regulatory cells suggested stochastic fate choice. T cell counts were not recorded for two pan T samples processed alongside pan B cells. Bead-based sorting did not rule out CD4+CD8+ double-positive cells. Regulatory and Th2 subsets had few clones over 100 reads, unlike CD8+ cytotoxic cells.

The sequenced sample consisted of total T cells sorted from blood. The V call is TRBV20-1, the J call TRBJ2-1, with TRBD2 matching over 12 bases. The origin of this receptor is a man aged 35 to 55 in good health. The CDR3 sequence is CSAAQTSGRYNEQFF. In DNA, the CDR3 is TGCAGTGCTGCCCAGACTAGCGGGAGATACAATGAGCAGTTCTTC.